Below, 14 T cell receptor beta chains from the same sample are listed, as sequenced in a study of blood T cell repertoires in COVID-19. Produced via immunoSEQ multiplex PCR; TCRdb's table is partial and in-frame only. The sample lists roughly 26,000 clones, 87% occurring once. Source material: peripheral blood. Receptors originate from a human donor with active COVID-19. The donor label of this sample is uncertain.

The chain has TRBV11-3 and TRBJ2-3; the match to TRBD2 covers 9 bases. J gave up 9 bases and V 8 bases, and 15 bases lay outside the gene matches. The germline V gene has CDR1 SGHNT and CDR2 YENEEA. CDR3 length equals 15 residues. In DNA, the CDR3 is TGTGCCAGCCGGGCGGGAGCGGGAGGTGCCGGGACGCAGTATTTT. It translates to CASRAGAGGAGTQYF.

This chain connects TRBV4-1 to TRBJ2-7; possibly TRBD1 for D (6 bases). The germline gives CDR1 MGHRA, CDR2 YSYEKL. The CDR3 runs 17 residues. V shed 1 base and J shed 2 bases, with 18 bases lying between them. The CDR3 here is CASSQATGKRDPYEQYF. Here the CDR3 DNA reads TGCGCCAGCAGCCAAGCTACAGGGAAGAGAGATCCCTACGAGCAGTACTTC.

The rearrangement joins TRBV6-8 to TRBJ2-7; D might be TRBD2 (7 bases). V was clipped by 4 bases and J by 3 bases, with 19 bases between them. The CDR3 is 16 residues long. Germline V CDR1 and CDR2: MNHGY, SAAAGT. Here the CDR3 reads CASSWGRGSRNYEQYF. CDR3 coding DNA: TGTGCCAGCAGTTGGGGGAGGGGGTCGCGAAACTACGAGCAGTACTTC.

This chain connects TRBV3-1 (or the pseudogene TRBV3-2) to TRBJ2-5; 11 nucleotides match TRBD2. The CDR3 totals 14 residues. V dropped 11 bases and J dropped 0; count of bases not matched to a gene: 5. CDR1 and CDR2 from the germline V gene are LGHDT and YNNKEL (reference sequence). The CDR3 here is CAGGTSGNQETQYF. CDR3 coding DNA: TGTGCCGGAGGGACTAGCGGAAACCAAGAGACCCAGTACTTC.

The gene calls are TRBV7-9 and TRBJ1-6; TRBD1 might be the D (6 bases). CDR3 length: 17 amino acids. Trimming removed 5 bases from V and 4 bases from J, with 18 bases in between. Germline CDR1 is SEHNR and CDR2 is FQNEAQ (reference sequence). Here the CDR3 DNA reads TGTGCCAGCAGCGCCCAGAGCGGGACACGATATAATTCACCCCTCCACTTT. Protein product: CASSAQSGTRYNSPLHF.

The chain joins TRBV9 to TRBJ2-1; D may be TRBD1 (5 bases). V gave up 0 bases and J gave up 6 bases, with 19 bases separating them. The germline CDR1 and CDR2 sequences are SGDLS and YYNGEE. CDR3 length equals 17 residues. CDR3 nucleotide sequence: TGTGCCAGCAGCGTAGCTCCCCCTGGACACGGTATCAATGAGCAGTTCTTC. The encoded protein is CASSVAPPGHGINEQFF.

J is TRBJ1-6 and V is TRBV19; TRBD1 might be the D (5 bases). V shed 3 bases and J shed 9 bases, with 12 bases lying between them. Germline CDR1 reads LNHDA; CDR2 reads SQIVND (reference sequence). The CDR3 has 14 residues. The CDR3 sequence: CASSIRVAGSPLHF. The CDR3 coding sequence is TGTGCCAGTAGTATCAGGGTCGCAGGTTCACCCCTCCACTTT.

This rearrangement joins TRBV23-1 to TRBJ1-4; no definite D call. TRBV23-1 qualifies as an ORF whose function is uncertain. This CDR3 has 10 residues. Trimming took off 3 bases at V and 11 bases at J, with 4 bases between the two ends. The CDR3 coding sequence is TGCGCCAGCAGTCACCCGAAACTGTTTTTT. Encoded protein: CASSHPKLFF.

The CDR3 sequence: CASSRGFATNEKLFF. The CDR3 DNA reads TGCGCCAGCAGCAGGGGGTTTGCAACTAATGAAAAACTGTTTTTT. The chain combines TRBV5-1 with TRBJ1-4, with a weak D call TRBD1 (6 bases). The V and J ends lost 4 bases and 0 bases respectively, with 10 bases between them. CDR1 and CDR2 from the germline V gene are SGHRS and YFSETQ. There are 15 residues in the CDR3.

The V call is TRBV30, the J call TRBJ2-3; D might be TRBD2 (5 bases). The CDR3 has 11 residues. Trimming cost V 1 base and J 6 bases, with 5 bases left between them. The germline V gene encodes CDR1 GTSNPN and CDR2 SVGIG (reference sequence). The CDR3 nucleotides read TGTGCCTGGAGTGAGCGGGATACGCAGTATTTT. Translating gives CAWSERDTQYF. Variable domain in full (rest from reference TRBV30 and TRBJ2-3): SQTIHQWPATLVQPVGSPLSLECTVEGTSNPNLYWYRQAAGRGLQLLFYSVGIGQISSEVPQNLSASRPQDRQFILSSKKLLLSDSGFYLCAWSERDTQYFGPGTRLTVL.

There are a few counts of this clone. The chain's CDR3 is CASSLTSGQSSDTQYF. The CDR3 DNA is TGTGCCAGCAGCCTAACTAGCGGTCAGAGTTCAGATACGCAGTATTTT. The V call is TRBV9, the J call TRBJ2-3; 8 nucleotides align to TRBD2. Germline V gene data show CDR1 as SGDLS and CDR2 as YYNGEE. The CDR3 has 16 residues. With V trimmed by 4 bases and J by 4 bases, 11 bases remained unmatched.

The V call is TRBV19, the J call TRBJ2-1; 12 nucleotides line up with TRBD2. This CDR3 region has 16 residues. Losses at the gene ends were 7 bases for V and 0 bases for J; bases not matched to a gene: 4. Germline CDR1 is LNHDA and CDR2 is SQIVND (reference sequence). In nucleotides, the CDR3 is TGTGCCAGTACGCCACTAGCGGGAGGCTCCTACAATGAGCAGTTCTTC. It translates to CASTPLAGGSYNEQFF.

This chain connects TRBV7-3 to TRBJ2-7; the D gene is possibly TRBD1 (7 bases). Trimming removed 5 bases from V and 9 bases from J, with 17 bases in between. There are 13 residues in the CDR3. From germline, CDR1 is SGHTA and CDR2 FQGTGA. The CDR3 DNA is TGTGCCAGCAGCGCCGACCCTCAGGGGGGGCAGTACTTC. Translated: CASSADPQGGQYF.

The chain links TRBV15 to TRBJ1-4; D call uncertain. Germline V gene sequence: CDR1 LNHNV, CDR2 YYDKDF (reference sequence). The V end lost 8 bases, the J end lost 5 bases, and 15 bases lay between the germline ends. This CDR3 comprises 14 residues. DNA for the CDR3: TGTGCCACCGCTACCGACGCGAGGAATGAAAAACTGTTTTTT. It specifies CATATDARNEKLFF.